Given below is one T cell receptor (beta chain) in context. This entry belongs to a study of tumor T cells in aggressive B-cell lymphoma. The method was immunoSEQ multiplex PCR; TCRdb's version includes in-frame clones alone and lacks a portion of them. Here the sample spans about 9,900 clones, approximately 85% being singletons. The TCR was taken from an adult with diffuse large B cell lymphoma. The sequenced sample consisted of tumor tissue.

CDR3 DNA sequence: TGTGCCAGCAGCGGACTAGCGGGGAACTACGAGCAGTACTTC. This encodes CASSGLAGNYEQYF. This chain joins TRBV6-5 and TRBJ2-7; the match to TRBD2 covers 12 bases. The V segment lost 6 bases and the J segment 3 bases; nucleotides outside the gene matches: 3. The CDR3 totals 14 residues. CDR1 and CDR2 (germline): MNHEY, SVGAGI.